The 19 T cell receptor beta chains presented below share a single source sample, sequenced in a study of blood T cell repertoires in COVID-19. Produced via immunoSEQ multiplex PCR; TCRdb's table is partial and in-frame only. In the table there are over 75,000 clones, about four fifths of which are singletons. Sequencing was done on a sample of peripheral blood. The receptors were gathered from a human donor in a cohort sampled during active COVID-19.

The V gene is TRBV4-1, the J gene TRBJ2-1; TRBD1 is a possible D gene (5 bases). The germline V gene has CDR1 MGHRA and CDR2 YSYEKL. V dropped 2 bases and J dropped 6 bases, with 11 bases sitting between them. The CDR3 spans 14 residues. CDR3 DNA: TGCGCCAGCAGCCAAATGGTTGGGGCCAATGAGCAGTTCTTC. Amino acids: CASSQMVGANEQFF.

V is TRBV5-4 and J is TRBJ2-6; D is unclear. Germline lookup yields CDR1 SGHNT and CDR2 YYREEE (reference sequence). This CDR3 has 14 residues. V was trimmed by 5 bases and J by 0 bases, leaving 6 bases between them. The chain's CDR3 is CASSPISGANVLTF. For the CDR3, the DNA is TGTGCCAGCAGTCCTATCTCTGGGGCCAACGTCCTGACTTTC.

The chain recombines TRBV4-1 with TRBJ2-3; D is perhaps TRBD1 (6 bases). Germline V gene lookup returns CDR1 MGHRA and CDR2 YSYEKL. CDR3 size: 16 residues. Trimming took off 4 bases at V and 7 bases at J, with 21 bases between the two ends. This CDR3 is CASSPRGPTESYTQYF. DNA of the CDR3: TGCGCCAGCAGCCCCAGGGGTCCCACCGAATCCTATACGCAGTATTTT.

This chain connects TRBV5-1 to TRBJ2-7, with 8 bases aligning to TRBD2. V was pared by 4 bases and J by 1 base, with 4 bases of the junction left unmatched. Germline CDR1 SGHRS, CDR2 YFSETQ. CDR3 length: 14 residues. CDR3 residues: CASSPLAGSYEQYV. CDR3 bases: TGCGCCAGCAGCCCCCTAGCGGGTTCCTACGAGCAGTACGTC.

The gene calls are TRBV19 and TRBJ2-3; TRBD2 aligns across 8 bases. This CDR3 region has 15 residues. Trimming took 5 bases from V and 2 from J; bases not matched to a gene: 6. CDR1 is LNHDA, CDR2 SQIVND, per germline (reference sequence). The CDR3 bases are TGTGCCAGTAGTTCACGGGGGGGGGACACAGATACGCAGTATTTT. It codes for CASSSRGGDTDTQYF.

The V and J genes are TRBV10-3 and TRBJ1-4, with 9 nucleotides matching TRBD1. The CDR3 totals 15 residues. CDR1 is ENHRY and CDR2 is SYGVKD in the germline V gene. V lost 5 bases and J lost 7; bases outside the gene matches: 8. The CDR3 spells CAISSAGTGSEKLFF. In DNA form, the CDR3 reads TGTGCCATCAGTTCCGCCGGGACAGGGAGTGAAAAACTGTTTTTT.

The rearrangement uses TRBV9 and TRBJ2-5, with TRBD2 identical over 9 bases. The CDR3 contains 17 residues. With 0 bases clipped from V and 5 bases from J, the junction kept 11 bases outside the gene matches. Germline V CDR1 and CDR2: SGDLS, YYNGEE. CDR3 residues: CASSVVGAGGPRETQYF. CDR3 in DNA: TGTGCCAGCAGCGTAGTCGGGGCGGGGGGGCCCCGGGAGACCCAGTACTTC.

This clone has just a few counts. The rearrangement joins TRBV4-1 to TRBJ1-5; no clear D. Germline V lookup: CDR1 MGHRA, CDR2 YSYEKL. Trimming stripped 3 bases from V and 0 bases from J, with 15 bases between. The CDR3 has 17 residues. CDR3 DNA: TGCGCCAGCAGCCAGGTCCAGGCTGTAGATAGCAATCAGCCCCAGCATTTT. Translated: CASSQVQAVDSNQPQHF.

The chain joins TRBV28 to TRBJ2-7; 7 bases map to TRBD1. Germline V gene data show CDR1 as MDHEN and CDR2 as SYDVKM. V lost 6 bases to trimming and J lost 2 bases; unmatched junction nucleotides: 7. The CDR3 has 14 amino acids. The CDR3 region has the DNA TGTGCCAGCAGCCCCCGGGACAGCCCCTACGAGCAGTACTTC. It yields the protein CASSPRDSPYEQYF.

This clone has just a few counts. This chain connects TRBV5-8 to TRBJ2-1; 8 positions agree with TRBD2. Germline CDR1 and CDR2: SGHTS and YDEGEE. This CDR3 has 18 amino acids. The V gene end was trimmed by 0 bases and the J gene end by 4 bases; junction bases not matched to a gene: 12. The CDR3 region is CASSLGLAGASFYNEQFF. The CDR3 DNA sequence: TGTGCCAGCAGCTTGGGGCTAGCGGGCGCCTCCTTTTACAATGAGCAGTTCTTC.

The rearrangement uses TRBV6-5 and TRBJ1-2; D might be TRBD1 (6 bases). V was cut by 2 bases and J by 8 bases, with 15 bases left in between. Per germline, CDR1 MNHEY and CDR2 SVGAGI. The CDR3 covers 14 residues. This CDR3 is CASSYTPRQEGYTF. The CDR3 DNA reads as TGTGCCAGCAGTTACACCCCTCGACAGGAGGGCTACACCTTC.

V gene TRBV19 combines with J gene TRBJ1-2; 11 bases agree with TRBD1. With 5 bases clipped from V and 0 bases from J, the junction kept 8 bases outside the gene matches. This CDR3 is built from 17 residues. Germline lookup yields CDR1 LNHDA and CDR2 SQIVND (reference sequence). The CDR3 sequence: CASSLRTGGSTNYGYTF. CDR3 in DNA: TGTGCCAGTAGTCTCAGGACAGGGGGCTCTACTAACTATGGCTACACCTTC.

The chain has TRBV28 and TRBJ1-1; no definite D call. Trimming shortened V by 1 base and J by 4 bases, and 4 bases separated the two germline ends. The CDR3 spans 12 residues. Looked up from germline, CDR1 is MDHEN and CDR2 is SYDVKM. This CDR3 reads CASSLSLTEAFF. The CDR3 nucleotides read TGTGCCAGCAGTTTATCCCTCACTGAAGCTTTCTTT.

The chain is built from TRBV20-1 and TRBJ2-2; possible D gene TRBD1, 5 bases. The CDR3 is made up of 13 amino acids. V was shortened by 3 bases and J by 4 bases, with 9 bases between the two germline ends. Per germline, CDR1 DFQATT and CDR2 SNEGSKA (reference sequence). The CDR3 bases are TGCAGTGCTAGTTACAGGCTCACCGGGGAGCTGTTTTTT. Protein sequence: CSASYRLTGELFF.

This clone was observed a few times. The genes are TRBV5-6 and TRBJ1-2; D is unresolved. V was shortened by 2 bases and J by 6 bases, with 11 bases between the two germline ends. The CDR3 consists of 13 residues. Germline lookup yields CDR1 SGHDT and CDR2 YYEEEE. CDR3 amino acids: CASSLAGSHGYTF. DNA for the CDR3: TGTGCCAGCAGCTTAGCGGGCTCGCATGGCTACACCTTC.

V gene TRBV7-2 combines with J gene TRBJ2-4, with 8 positions matching TRBD2. The germline gives CDR1 SGHTA, CDR2 FQGNSA. The CDR3 contains 16 residues. The V segment lost 3 bases and the J segment 3 bases; nucleotides outside the gene matches: 7. The CDR3 region is CASSFPRGGLKNIQYF. DNA of the CDR3: TGTGCCAGCAGCTTCCCTCGGGGGGGCCTCAAAAACATTCAGTACTTC.

The chain is built from TRBV19 and TRBJ2-5, with D unresolved. Germline V gene sequence: CDR1 LNHDA, CDR2 SQIVND (reference sequence). This CDR3 region has 15 residues. Trimming shortened V by 3 bases and J by 1 base, and 12 bases separated the two germline ends. The CDR3 DNA reads TGTGCCAGTAGTATTCGTGCGCTTGTCCAAGAGACCCAGTACTTC. It encodes CASSIRALVQETQYF.

This clone was observed a handful of times. The chain combines TRBV4-1 with TRBJ1-1, with 7 bases identical to TRBD1. Germline values: CDR1 MGHRA, CDR2 YSYEKL. With V trimmed by 4 bases and J by 6 bases, 11 bases remained unmatched. CDR3 length: 15 amino acids. CDR3: CASSLNRDRDPEAFF. The CDR3 bases are TGCGCCAGCAGCCTCAACCGGGACAGAGATCCTGAAGCTTTCTTT.

The chain links TRBV2 to TRBJ1-2, with 8 bases aligning to TRBD1. V trimming: 6 bases; J trimming: 1 base; junction bases outside the gene matches: 10. This CDR3 region has 16 residues. Per the germline V gene, CDR1 is SNHLY and CDR2 is FYNNEI. The CDR3 DNA reads as TGTGCCAGCAGGCCCCCAGGGACAGGCTTTAACTATGGCTACACCTTC. Translation: CASRPPGTGFNYGYTF.